The clone carrying this T cell receptor (beta chain) was seen at least ten times. It was considered stable Graves' hyperthyroidism when ophthalmopathy did not progress within 18 months. Amplification yielded TCR beta CDR3 regions, with RNA transcripts as the source. During a first-round RT-PCR of the TCR CDR3, the HTBI primer set was used. TCRdb passed the multiplex PCR reads through MiXCR, listing each CDR3 protein once. This sample has about 300,000 distinct CDR3 sequences; approximately 17% occur once, and the top ten carry around 34%. These data belong to a study of T cells in Graves' hyperthyroidism and ophthalmopathy. Germline lookup yields CDR1 SGHNT and CDR2 YENEEA. The CDR3 sequence is 16 residues long. Trimming removed 5 bases at V and 7 bases at J, with 21 bases between.

J is TRBJ2-4 and V is TRBV11-3, with TRBD1 as a possible D gene (6 bases). Sequencing input: blood. This TCR came from a man between 25 and 39 years old with Graves' hyperthyroidism. The CDR3 DNA reads as TGTGCCAGCAGCAACCGAAAACAGGGCCCGGAGAACATTCAGTACTTC. It encodes CASSNRKQGPENIQYF.